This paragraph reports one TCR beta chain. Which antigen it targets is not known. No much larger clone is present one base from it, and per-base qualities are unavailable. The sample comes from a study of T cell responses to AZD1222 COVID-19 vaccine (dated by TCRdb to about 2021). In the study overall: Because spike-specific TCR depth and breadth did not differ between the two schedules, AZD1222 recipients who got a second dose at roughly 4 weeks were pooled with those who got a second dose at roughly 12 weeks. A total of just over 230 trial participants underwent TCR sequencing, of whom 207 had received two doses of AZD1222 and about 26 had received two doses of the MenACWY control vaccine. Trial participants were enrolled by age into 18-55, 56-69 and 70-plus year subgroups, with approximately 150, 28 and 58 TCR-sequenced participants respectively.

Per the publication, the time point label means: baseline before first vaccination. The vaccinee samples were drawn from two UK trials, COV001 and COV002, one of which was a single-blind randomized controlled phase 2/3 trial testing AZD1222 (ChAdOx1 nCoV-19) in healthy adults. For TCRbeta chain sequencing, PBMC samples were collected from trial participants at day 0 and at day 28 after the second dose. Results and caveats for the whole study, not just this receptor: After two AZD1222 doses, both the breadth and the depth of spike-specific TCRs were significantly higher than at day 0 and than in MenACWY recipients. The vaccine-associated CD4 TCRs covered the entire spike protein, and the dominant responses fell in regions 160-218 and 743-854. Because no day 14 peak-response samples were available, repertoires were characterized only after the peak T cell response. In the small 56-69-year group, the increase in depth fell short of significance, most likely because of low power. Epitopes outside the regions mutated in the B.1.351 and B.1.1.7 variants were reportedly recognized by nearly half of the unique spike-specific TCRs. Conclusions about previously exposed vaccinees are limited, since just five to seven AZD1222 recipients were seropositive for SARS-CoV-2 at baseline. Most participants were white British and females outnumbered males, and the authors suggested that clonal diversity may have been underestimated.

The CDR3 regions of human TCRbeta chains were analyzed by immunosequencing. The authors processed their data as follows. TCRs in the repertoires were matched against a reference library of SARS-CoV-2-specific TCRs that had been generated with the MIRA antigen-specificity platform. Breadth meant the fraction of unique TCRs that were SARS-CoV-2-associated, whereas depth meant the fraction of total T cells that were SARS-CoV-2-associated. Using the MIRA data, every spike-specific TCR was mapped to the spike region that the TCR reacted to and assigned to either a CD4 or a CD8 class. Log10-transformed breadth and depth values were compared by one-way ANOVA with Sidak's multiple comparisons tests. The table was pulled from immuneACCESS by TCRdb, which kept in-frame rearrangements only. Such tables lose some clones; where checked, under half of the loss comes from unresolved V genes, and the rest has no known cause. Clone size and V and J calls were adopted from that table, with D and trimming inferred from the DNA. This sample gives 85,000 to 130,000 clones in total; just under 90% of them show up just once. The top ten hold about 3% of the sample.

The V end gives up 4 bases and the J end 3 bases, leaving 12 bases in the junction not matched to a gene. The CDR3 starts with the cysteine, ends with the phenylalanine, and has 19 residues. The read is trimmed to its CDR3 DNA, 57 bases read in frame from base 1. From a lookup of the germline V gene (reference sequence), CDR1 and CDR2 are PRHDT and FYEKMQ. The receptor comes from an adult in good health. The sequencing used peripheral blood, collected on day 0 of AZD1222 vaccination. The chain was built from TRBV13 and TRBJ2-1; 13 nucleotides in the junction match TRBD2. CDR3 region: CASSSRLAGGPSIYNEQFF. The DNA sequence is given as TGTGCCAGCAGCTCTCGACTAGCGGGGGGCCCCTCCATCTACAATGAGCAGTTCTTC.